This T cell receptor (beta chain) is from a study of blood T cell repertoires in COVID-19. At the level of the study: The origin of the acute and convalescent COVID-19 samples was the United States, Italy and Spain. Sources were T cells, B-cell-depleted T cells, or PBMCs; the material itself was cDNA or gDNA.

The V gene's germline CDR1 is MNHNY and CDR2 SVGAGI (reference sequence). The CDR3 covers 12 residues. Trimming took 8 bases from V and 7 from J; bases not matched to a gene: 6. Authors' analysis steps: How many nucleated cells were present was estimated from reference gene primer amplification. The assay was immunoSEQ multiplex PCR, and TCRdb's table has in-frame clones only and misses some. The V and J calls and clone size come from that table; D and trimming were worked out from the DNA. The sample includes around 150,000 clones, over 75% of them seen just once. Source material: peripheral blood. V and J are TRBV6-6 and TRBJ2-7; 9 bases map to TRBD1. The origin of this receptor is a man aged 55 to 70 with active or convalescent COVID-19. The CDR3 protein is CASVQGAGEQYF. CDR3 coding DNA: TGTGCCAGCGTACAGGGGGCGGGGGAGCAGTACTTC.